This note documents a single TCR beta chain sequence. The sample belongs to a study of cytomegalovirus exposure and HLA in healthy donors. CDR1 and CDR2 from the germline V gene are SGHRS and YFSETQ. Trimming took off 0 bases at V and 8 bases at J, with 11 bases between the two ends. This CDR3 region has 14 residues. 13 Jbeta primers and 60 Vbeta primers were used for the PCR. Some clones are missing from TCRdb's copy, which holds only in-frame ones; the method was immunoSEQ multiplex PCR. The data show 110,000 or so clones, with 60% to 80% seen just once and around 5% held by the top ten. The V call is TRBV5-1, the J call TRBJ2-2; a weak D match, TRBD2 (6 bases). The material sequenced was PBMCs. This receptor was obtained from a man aged 50-60 years in good health and CMV-seropositive. This CDR3 reads CASSLEAGYGELFF. CDR3 DNA sequence: TGCGCCAGCAGCTTGGAAGCGGGTTATGGGGAGCTGTTTTTT. The full variable domain, its missing parts supplied by reference TRBV5-1 and TRBJ2-2, is KAGVTQTPRYLIKTRGQQVTLSCSPISGHRSVSWYQQTPGQGLQFLFEYFSETQRNKGNFPGRFSGRQFSNSRSEMNVSTLELGDSALYLCASSLEAGYGELFFGEGSRLTVL.